Below, 9 T cell receptor beta chains from the same sample are listed, as sequenced in a study of cytomegalovirus exposure and HLA in healthy donors. It was with 60 Vbeta and 13 Jbeta primers that the PCR ran. Sequenced by immunoSEQ multiplex PCR; TCRdb stores in-frame clones only, minus some. The sample has about 130,000 clones, just under 80% seen once. Sequencing was carried out using PBMCs. The receptors were sampled from a woman aged 40-49 years in good health and CMV-seronegative.

The chain recombines TRBV5-1 with TRBJ2-2, with 7 bases matching TRBD1. The V gene end was trimmed by 3 bases and the J gene end by 2 bases; junction bases not matched to a gene: 7. There are 16 residues in the CDR3. The germline V gene encodes CDR1 SGHRS and CDR2 YFSETQ. For the CDR3, the DNA is TGCGCCAGCAGCTCGACAGGGAAAATAAACACCGGGGAGCTGTTTTTT. Amino acids: CASSSTGKINTGELFF.

This chain uses TRBV27 with TRBJ2-7, with a weak D call TRBD2 (6 bases). This CDR3 spans 13 amino acids. Germline CDR1 reads MNHEY; CDR2 reads SMNVEV (reference sequence). V lost 8 bases to trimming and J lost 0 bases, with 11 bases between them. CDR3 loop: CASRRGSSYEQYF. The CDR3 DNA reads as TGTGCCAGCCGTCGGGGGAGCTCCTACGAGCAGTACTTC.

The V gene is TRBV15, the J gene TRBJ2-3; 10 nucleotides align to TRBD1. CDR3 length: 17 amino acids. V was clipped by 5 bases and J by 4 bases; unmatched bases: 12. CDR1 is LNHNV, CDR2 YYDKDF, per germline (reference sequence). The CDR3 DNA follows: TGTGCCACCAGCTTCCGGCCGGGACAGGGGAACGCAGATACGCAGTATTTT. As protein: CATSFRPGQGNADTQYF.

This chain connects TRBV19 to TRBJ2-6; TRBD1 agrees at 7 bases. The CDR3 is 15 residues long. V shed 3 bases and J 4 bases; nucleotides not matched to a gene: 3. In germline, CDR1 is LNHDA, CDR2 SQIVND (reference sequence). DNA of the CDR3: TGTGCCAGTAGTATGAGGGGGCTCGGGGCCAACGTCCTGACTTTC. This translates into CASSMRGLGANVLTF.

The rearrangement joins TRBV5-1 to TRBJ2-5; D is unresolved. Near its end, the DNA agrees better with TRBJ2-7, so the J call may be wrong. CDR3 length: 13 amino acids. Germline V CDR1 and CDR2: SGHRS, YFSETQ. This CDR3 reads CASSPDGAYEQYF. CDR3 nucleotide sequence: TGCGCCAGCAGCCCCGACGGAGCCTACGAGCAGTACTTC.

The V gene is TRBV28, the J gene TRBJ2-3, with TRBD2 matching 15 bases. The CDR3 length is 15 residues. CDR1 and CDR2 from the germline V gene are MDHEN and SYDVKM. V lost 8 bases and J lost 6; bases outside the gene matches: 6. CDR3 sequence reads: CASEGLAGGQDTQYF. The DNA for the CDR3 is TGTGCCAGCGAAGGACTAGCGGGGGGGCAGGATACGCAGTATTTT.

This chain links TRBV5-6 with TRBJ1-2; 7 positions agree with TRBD1. CDR1 is SGHDT, CDR2 YYEEEE, per germline. After removal of 2 bases from V and 4 bases from J, the junction contained 14 bases not matched to a gene. The CDR3 spans 17 residues. The CDR3 sequence is CASSLYLTGRTFYGYTF. CDR3 nucleotide sequence: TGTGCCAGCAGCTTATATTTGACAGGGAGAACCTTCTATGGCTACACCTTC. The full variable domain, rest sourced from reference TRBV5-6 and TRBJ1-2, is DAGVTQSPTHLIKTRGQQVTLRCSPKSGHDTVSWYQQALGQGPQFIFQYYEEEERQRGNFPDRFSGHQFPNYSSELNVNALLLGDSALYLCASSLYLTGRTFYGYTFGSGTRLTVV.

About this clone itself: The sample contains more than one DNA sequence encoding this CDR3. The chain recombines TRBV5-6 with TRBJ2-1, with 10 bases fitting TRBD2. V trimming: 2 bases; J trimming: 0 bases; junction bases outside the gene matches: 2. This CDR3 spans 16 amino acids. Germline CDR1 reads SGHDT; CDR2 reads YYEEEE. CDR3 protein: CASSFVAGGSYNEQFF. The CDR3 coding sequence is TGTGCCAGCAGCTTCGTAGCGGGAGGCTCCTACAATGAGCAGTTCTTC.

The chain is built from TRBV2 and TRBJ2-2, with TRBD1 matching over 7 bases. The germline V gene encodes CDR1 SNHLY and CDR2 FYNNEI. CDR3 length equals 16 residues. J gave up 4 bases and V 6 bases, and 11 bases lay outside the gene matches. The CDR3 DNA sequence: TGTGCCAGCAGCCGGGAAGGGGGCATGGTCACCGGGGAGCTGTTTTTT. Protein sequence: CASSREGGMVTGELFF.